One sample yielded the 10 T cell receptor beta chains listed below, sequenced in a study of beta chain features in type 1 diabetes (dated by TCRdb to the late 2010s). Libraries were constructed by the immunoSEQ multiplex PCR assay. The High Capacity cDNA Reverse Transcription Kit was used to reverse transcribe all of the isolated RNA, meaning that expressed TCRB transcripts were what got sequenced. The table comes from immuneACCESS by way of TCRdb, which keeps in-frame sequences with V and J called. Part of the clones is missing from these tables; in studies checked, under half for an unresolved V gene and the rest for unknown reasons. The sample includes about 290,000 clones, with 8% observed a single time. The ten biggest clones cover roughly 1% of the sample. The sample consisted of central memory CD4+ T cells from blood. These receptors originate from a woman younger than 35 in good health.

The table lists this clone with a few counts. This chain connects TRBV7-2 to TRBJ1-6, with a possible D match to TRBD1 (6 bases). Germline V gene sequence: CDR1 SGHTA, CDR2 FQGNSA. The ends were cut back, 4 bases at V and 8 bases at J, with 9 bases in the middle. This CDR3 has 13 residues. The chain's CDR3 is CASSWKGDSPLHF. As DNA, the CDR3 is TGTGCCAGCAGCTGGAAGGGGGATTCACCCCTCCACTTT.

This clone was observed a few times. DNA for the CDR3: TGTGCCAGCGCCGGGGTTGGTCGGGGCAATCAGCCCCAGCATTTT. Translated, it gives CASAGVGRGNQPQHF. The V and J genes are TRBV28 and TRBJ1-5; D not resolved. Germline-derived CDR1 and CDR2 are MDHEN and SYDVKM. This CDR3 contains 15 residues. V was trimmed by 8 bases and J by 2 bases, leaving 16 bases between them.

This clone came up a few times. The chain uses TRBV25-1 and TRBJ2-3; 8 bases are a match to TRBD1. The CDR3 totals 13 residues. V was pared by 6 bases and J by 4 bases, with 3 bases of the junction left unmatched. From germline, CDR1 is MGHDK and CDR2 SYGVNS. CDR3 loop: CASRGQGSDTQYF. The CDR3 bases are TGTGCCAGCAGAGGACAGGGATCAGATACGCAGTATTTT.

This clone appeared a few times. This chain links TRBV9 with TRBJ2-5, with 7 bases fitting TRBD1. This CDR3 has 15 residues. Looked up from germline, CDR1 is SGDLS and CDR2 is YYNGEE. Trimming cost V 4 bases and J 2 bases; bases outside gene matches: 8. As DNA, the CDR3 is TGTGCCAGCAGCCCTCGGACAGGTCCGCAAGAGACCCAGTACTTC. It is translated as CASSPRTGPQETQYF.

This clone showed up just a few times. The genes are TRBV14 and TRBJ2-7, with D possibly being TRBD1 (6 bases). Trimming cost V 1 base and J 2 bases, with 12 bases left between them. The CDR3 spans 15 residues. Germline V CDR1 and CDR2: SGHDN, FVKESK. CDR3: CASSQGIQGAYEQYV. The CDR3 DNA is TGTGCCAGCAGCCAAGGCATACAGGGCGCCTACGAGCAGTACGTC.

This clone was seen a few times. This chain uses TRBV7-8 with TRBJ1-5, with unresolved D. Germline lookup yields CDR1 SGHVS and CDR2 FQNEAQ. This CDR3 comprises 14 residues. Trimming took off 2 bases at V and 2 bases at J, with 7 bases between the two ends. The chain's CDR3 is CASSLQSRNQPQHF. CDR3 nucleotides: TGTGCCAGCAGCTTACAGTCCCGCAATCAGCCCCAGCATTTT.

CDR3 sequence reads: CAWSVTESGELFF. For the CDR3, the DNA is TGTGCCTGGAGTGTCACGGAGTCCGGGGAGCTGTTTTTT. The chain carries TRBV30 and TRBJ2-2; D is unresolved. V lost 0 bases and J 6 bases, leaving 8 bases between the germline ends. Germline V lookup: CDR1 GTSNPN, CDR2 SVGIG (reference sequence). The CDR3 sequence is 13 residues long.

V is TRBV5-4 and J is TRBJ1-1; possible D gene TRBD1, 6 bases. The CDR3 is 14 amino acids. V gave up 4 bases and J gave up 5 bases, with 15 bases separating them. The germline V gene encodes CDR1 SGHNT and CDR2 YYREEE (reference sequence). This CDR3 is CASSNREGGTEAFF. The CDR3 DNA follows: TGTGCCAGCAGCAACAGGGAGGGGGGAACTGAAGCTTTCTTT.

This clone was seen a handful of times. The rearrangement joins TRBV2 to TRBJ2-5; 11 bases are a match to TRBD2. The germline V gene has CDR1 SNHLY and CDR2 FYNNEI. The CDR3 is made up of 16 amino acids. J lost 5 bases, V lost 1 base, and 6 bases had no gene match. In DNA, the CDR3 is TGTGCCAGCAGTGAAGGTAGCGGGGGGGCCCGGGAGACCCAGTACTTC. Translating gives CASSEGSGGARETQYF.

The gene calls are TRBV7-3 and TRBJ2-3, with 11 positions matching TRBD2. J gave up 5 bases and V 1 base, and 2 bases lay outside the gene matches. This CDR3 comprises 15 residues. Germline V gene sequence: CDR1 SGHTA, CDR2 FQGTGA. DNA for the CDR3: TGTGCCAGCAGCTTAAATAGCGGGAGGGGAGATACGCAGTATTTT. Residues: CASSLNSGRGDTQYF.